The 17 T cell receptor beta chains below all came from one sample that was sequenced in a study of technical replicates of blood from several donors. Data came from immunoSEQ multiplex PCR; TCRdb stores just in-frame clones and leaves some out. The sample shows nearly 80,000 clones, 95% to 97% of them seen only once. The sequenced sample consisted of T cells isolated from PBMCs. The receptors here all came from a human donor in good health.

This chain joins TRBV27 and TRBJ2-1; D unclear. CDR3 length: 13 amino acids. From germline, CDR1 is MNHEY and CDR2 SMNVEV (reference sequence). Between the trimmed V and J ends, which lost 0 bases and 9 bases, there was a span of 9 bases. DNA of the CDR3: TGTGCCAGCAGTTTATCGCCAATGCGTGAGCAGTTCTTC. It specifies CASSLSPMREQFF.

The chain employs TRBV6-1 and TRBJ1-5, with TRBD1 matching over 9 bases. Germline values: CDR1 MNHNS, CDR2 SASEGT. CDR3 length: 15 amino acids. J was trimmed by 6 bases and V by 6 bases; bases with no gene match: 9. The CDR3 protein is CASSSGTGLTQPQHF. DNA for the CDR3: TGTGCCAGCAGCTCCGGGACAGGGTTGACTCAGCCCCAGCATTTT.

V and J are TRBV6-6 and TRBJ1-1, with no clear D. The CDR3 totals 12 residues. Germline CDR1 MNHNY, CDR2 SVGAGI (reference sequence). V was pared by 5 bases and J by 1 base, with 5 bases between. The CDR3 nucleotides read TGTGCCAGCAGTAACAGGAACACTGAAGCTTTCTTT. Translating it yields CASSNRNTEAFF.

The chain uses TRBV13 and TRBJ2-2; TRBD1 might be the D (6 bases). The CDR3 extends over 15 amino acids. Germline V gene lookup returns CDR1 PRHDT and CDR2 FYEKMQ (reference sequence). Trimming pared 3 bases from V and 1 base from J, leaving 9 bases between. CDR3: CASSFRGKNTGELFF. The DNA of the CDR3 is TGTGCCAGCAGCTTCAGGGGAAAGAACACCGGGGAGCTGTTTTTT.

The rearrangement joins TRBV5-4 to TRBJ1-2; possible D gene TRBD1, 5 bases. Germline CDR1 reads SGHNT; CDR2 reads YYREEE (reference sequence). V was shortened by 2 bases and J by 8 bases, with 16 bases between the two germline ends. The CDR3 contains 14 residues. DNA for the CDR3: TGTGCCAGCAGCTTTGCCCGGGGGGAGGGCGGCTACACCTTC. Translation: CASSFARGEGGYTF.

The chain links TRBV29-1 to TRBJ2-4, with D perhaps matching TRBD1 (5 bases). V was cut by 3 bases and J by 7 bases, with 13 bases left in between. The CDR3 runs 13 residues. Germline values: CDR1 SQVTM, CDR2 ANQGSEA. CDR3 coding DNA: TGCAGCGTTGAGAGCCAGGGCACGAACATTCAGTACTTC. Translating it yields CSVESQGTNIQYF.

CDR3 bases: TGTGCTAGTGGTTTGAGCGGGACCCCCAACTATGGCTACACCTTC. Its protein is CASGLSGTPNYGYTF. The chain is built from TRBV12-5 and TRBJ1-2; D possibly corresponds to TRBD1 (5 bases). This CDR3 spans 15 amino acids. V gave up 2 bases and J gave up 2 bases, with 12 bases separating them. The germline V gene encodes CDR1 LGHNT and CDR2 FRNRAP.

This clone has only one observation. A read error may account for a junction end that differs from germline. This chain uses TRBV7-7 with TRBJ2-1, with 10 bases lining up with TRBD2. Germline CDR1 is SSHAT and CDR2 is FNYEAQ (reference sequence). The CDR3 loop spans 17 amino acids. The chain's CDR3 is CASSLGPSGSEYNEQFF. As DNA, the CDR3 is TGTGCTAGCAGCTTAGGTCCTAGCGGGAGTGAATACAATGAGCAGTTCTTC.

The V gene is TRBV2, the J gene TRBJ1-2; TRBD1 matches at 7 bases. CDR1 and CDR2 from the germline V gene are SNHLY and FYNNEI. The CDR3 loop spans 14 amino acids. Trimming removed 4 bases from V and 5 bases from J; junction bases left unmatched: 7. CDR3 sequence reads: CASSGTGAGYGYTF. Here the CDR3 DNA reads TGTGCCAGCAGTGGAACAGGGGCGGGTTATGGCTACACCTTC.

The gene calls are TRBV13 and TRBJ2-1, with 10 bases identical to TRBD2. V lost 5 bases to trimming and J lost 8 bases; unmatched junction nucleotides: 6. Germline CDR1 reads PRHDT; CDR2 reads FYEKMQ (reference sequence). This CDR3 is built from 14 residues. In DNA, the CDR3 is TGTGCCAGCAGCCATAGCGGGAGGATCCATGAGCAGTTCTTC. Translating gives CASSHSGRIHEQFF.

The V and J genes are TRBV10-3 and TRBJ2-4; tentatively, D is TRBD2 (6 bases). Germline assignment: CDR1 ENHRY and CDR2 SYGVKD. This CDR3 spans 16 amino acids. The V gene lost 3 bases and the J gene lost 2 bases, with 14 bases spanning the gap. The CDR3 bases are TGTGCCATCAGTGACGGGGGAGAAAAGACCAAAAACATTCAGTACTTC. Its translation: CAISDGGEKTKNIQYF.

The V and J genes are TRBV5-6 and TRBJ1-3; 8 nucleotides match TRBD1. In germline, CDR1 is SGHDT, CDR2 YYEEEE. The V gene end was trimmed by 3 bases and the J gene end by 0 bases; junction bases not matched to a gene: 2. The CDR3 runs 15 residues. The CDR3 nucleotides are TGTGCCAGCAGCTGGGGGACAGGCTCTGGAAACACCATATATTTT. Amino acids: CASSWGTGSGNTIYF.

The V and J genes are TRBV6-1 and TRBJ2-7, with a tentative D call TRBD1 (8 bases). The V gene lost 2 bases and the J gene lost 5 bases, with 13 bases spanning the gap. Germline V lookup: CDR1 MNHNS, CDR2 SASEGT. The CDR3 extends over 14 amino acids. CDR3 sequence (DNA): TGTGCCAGCAGTGAAAGCGGGACAGGCCACGAGCAGTACTTC. Translated: CASSESGTGHEQYF.

The J gene is TRBJ2-1, the V gene TRBV7-9, with TRBD2 matching over 11 bases. This CDR3 has 14 amino acids. The germline V gene has CDR1 SEHNR and CDR2 FQNEAQ (reference sequence). The V and J ends lost 5 bases and 7 bases, in that order; junction bases with no gene match: 4. This chain's CDR3 is CASSPRTSGNEQFF. In nucleotides, the CDR3 is TGTGCCAGCAGCCCCCGGACTAGCGGGAATGAGCAGTTCTTC.

V usage is TRBV28 and J usage is TRBJ2-5; D not resolved. CDR3 length: 12 residues. V lost 3 bases and J 4 bases, leaving 6 bases between the germline ends. The germline gives CDR1 MDHEN, CDR2 SYDVKM. CDR3 region: CASSFLRETQYF. For the CDR3, the DNA is TGTGCCAGCAGTTTTTTGCGAGAGACCCAGTACTTC.

This sequence joins TRBV18 and TRBJ2-7, with 10 nucleotides matching TRBD1. With 3 bases clipped from V and 2 bases from J, the junction kept 1 base outside the gene matches. The germline gives CDR1 KGHSH, CDR2 LQKENI. CDR3 length: 14 amino acids. CDR3 DNA sequence: TGTGCCAGCTCACCGGGACAGGGGACCTACGAGCAGTACTTC. This sequence encodes CASSPGQGTYEQYF.

V usage is TRBV2 and J usage is TRBJ1-5; D call uncertain. This CDR3 has 13 residues. From germline, CDR1 is SNHLY and CDR2 FYNNEI. V lost 7 bases, J lost 1 base, and 8 bases lay in between. The CDR3 DNA follows: TGTGCCAGCACCGGGGAGAGCAATCAGCCCCAGCATTTT. Its translation is CASTGESNQPQHF.